This T cell receptor beta chain was sequenced during a study of CD8 T cells in Susac syndrome. Random hexamers primed reverse transcription of 0.5 to 1 ug RNA. TCRdb fed the immunoSEQ multiplex PCR reads into MiXCR, producing one record per CDR3 protein. Among about 210,000 distinct CDR3 sequences listed, about 95% were seen once. Germline CDR1 reads SQVTM; CDR2 reads ANQGSEA. Trimming removed 4 bases from V and 11 bases from J; junction bases left unmatched: 6. The CDR3 sequence is 13 residues long. The TCR originated in a human donor with Susac syndrome. This chain uses TRBV29-1 with TRBJ2-3; TRBD2 aligns across 13 bases. The sequenced material came from CD4+ T cells from PBMCs. CDR3 DNA: TGCAGCGTTGGAGGGACTAGCGGGGAAGGGCAGTATTTT. The encoded protein is CSVGGTSGEGQYF.